A selection of T cell receptor beta chains follows, all from one sample in a study of shared clonotypes between healthy human individuals. This table comes from immunoSEQ multiplex PCR, and its TCRdb copy is limited to in-frame clones, with some not included. The sample has roughly 2 million clones, 95% seen once. What was sequenced was naive CD4+ T cells sorted from blood. These receptors all stem from a man between 18 and 29 years old in good health. Both conserved end residues are part of each CDR3. Fields, in order: CDR3 length, V gene, J gene, CDR3 protein.

>15|TRBV11-2|TRBJ1-6
CASSKGGVSNSPLHF
>14|TRBV6-4|TRBJ2-3
CASSVAGGTDTQYF
>14|TRBV29-1|TRBJ2-7
CSVAMGLAGYKQYF
>14|TRBV5-6|TRBJ1-1
CASSRRREVLEAFF
>18|TRBV6-1|TRBJ2-1
CASSGSILFTGLASEQFF
>15|TRBV6-1|TRBJ2-2
CASSDRNRGTGELFF
>13|TRBV10-3|TRBJ1-5
CAISDLFNQPQHF
>13|TRBV6-1|TRBJ1-2
CASSEWDSYGYTF
>13|TRBV6-1|TRBJ2-7
CASSEALWFRQYF
>13|TRBV4-1|TRBJ2-5
CASSQWARETQYF
>13|TRBV18|TRBJ1-3
CASSPRQDHTIYF
>16|TRBV7-9|TRBJ1-3
CASSDRVPSSGNTIYF
>14|TRBV30|TRBJ1-6
CAWSVQGAEVPLHF
>18|TRBV7-3|TRBJ2-2
CASSLTGSSGLNTGELFF
>14|TRBV5-1|TRBJ2-7
CASSRVEPGSGQYF
>13|TRBV6-5|TRBJ1-5
CASSRRGDQPQHF
>15|TRBV9|TRBJ2-2
CASTVGLANTGELFF
>15|TRBV5-1|TRBJ2-5
CASKEVGQIGETQYF
>11|TRBV7-9|TRBJ1-4
CASSPGGKLFF
>13|TRBV6-5|TRBJ1-2
CASSRGQGGGYTF
>15|TRBV7-8|TRBJ2-3
CASSFQGLGTDTQYF
>13|TRBV27|TRBJ1-1
CASRIGVNTEAFF
>15|TRBV30|TRBJ2-1
CACPRVLAAYNEQFF
>15|TRBV30|TRBJ2-7
CAWKQRASGIYEQYF
>15|TRBV5-1|TRBJ2-5
CASSLGSRGRETQYF
>16|TRBV7-6|TRBJ2-1
CASSLAAGGSYNEQFF
>15|TRBV10-1|TRBJ2-2
CASSAAASNTGELFF
>14|TRBV4-1|TRBJ2-6
CASSQAEGANVLTF
>13|TRBV7-2|TRBJ1-3
CASSRTPGNTIYF
>13|TRBV2|TRBJ2-5
CASSVNRDETQYF
>12|TRBV2|TRBJ1-2
CASSPTGGGYTF
>12|TRBV2|TRBJ2-5
CASLGVGETQYF
>15|TRBV25-1|TRBJ2-3
CASSETRVTGDTQYF